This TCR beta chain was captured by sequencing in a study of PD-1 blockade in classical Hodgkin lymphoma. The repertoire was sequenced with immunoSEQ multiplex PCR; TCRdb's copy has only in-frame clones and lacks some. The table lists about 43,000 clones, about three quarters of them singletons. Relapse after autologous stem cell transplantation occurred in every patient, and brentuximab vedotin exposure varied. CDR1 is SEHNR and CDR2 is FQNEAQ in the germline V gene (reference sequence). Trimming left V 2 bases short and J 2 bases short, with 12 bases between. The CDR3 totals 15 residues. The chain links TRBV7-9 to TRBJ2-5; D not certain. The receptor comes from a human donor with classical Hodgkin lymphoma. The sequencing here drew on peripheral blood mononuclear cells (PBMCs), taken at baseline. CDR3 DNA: TGTGCCAGCAGCTTACCAGGCCCGCTTCAAGAGACCCAGTACTTC. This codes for CASSLPGPLQETQYF.